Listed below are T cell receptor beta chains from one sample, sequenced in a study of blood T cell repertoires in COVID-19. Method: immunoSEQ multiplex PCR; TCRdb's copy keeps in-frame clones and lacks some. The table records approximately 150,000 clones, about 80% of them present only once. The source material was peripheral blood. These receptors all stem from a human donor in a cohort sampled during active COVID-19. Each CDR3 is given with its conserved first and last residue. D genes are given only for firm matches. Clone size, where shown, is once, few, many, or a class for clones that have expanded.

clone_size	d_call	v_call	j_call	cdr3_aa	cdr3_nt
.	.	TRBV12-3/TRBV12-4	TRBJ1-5	CASSPTGNQPQHF	TGTGCCAGCAGCCCCACGGGCAATCAGCCCCAGCATTTT
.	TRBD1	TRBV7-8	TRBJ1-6	CASSLRTGPNNSPLHF	TGTGCCAGCAGCCTCCGGACAGGGCCGAATAATTCACCCCTCCACTTT
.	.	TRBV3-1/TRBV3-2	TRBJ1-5	CASSEPGQPQHF	TGTGCCAGCAGCGAACCGGGACAGCCCCAGCATTTT
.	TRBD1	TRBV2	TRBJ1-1	CASKAGTGLGSEAFF	TGTGCCAGCAAGGCCGGGACAGGGCTCGGATCTGAAGCTTTCTTT
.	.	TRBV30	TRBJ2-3	CAWKRTFTDTQYF	TGTGCCTGGAAGCGGACTTTCACAGATACGCAGTATTTT
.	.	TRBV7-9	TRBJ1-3	CASSSFDSSGNTIYF	TGTGCCAGCAGCTCCTTCGACAGCTCTGGAAACACCATATATTTT
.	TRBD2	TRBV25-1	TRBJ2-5	CASMKTSGGQETQYF	TGTGCCAGCATGAAAACTAGCGGGGGACAAGAGACCCAGTACTTC
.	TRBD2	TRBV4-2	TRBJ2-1	CASSQEPGTIYNEQFF	TGTGCCAGCAGCCAAGAACCCGGGACTATCTACAATGAGCAGTTCTTC
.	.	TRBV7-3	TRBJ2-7	CASSLGGGRDEQYF	TGTGCCAGCAGCTTAGGGGGGGGGCGCGACGAGCAGTACTTC
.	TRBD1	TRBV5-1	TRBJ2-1	CASSWGQGNEQFF	TGCGCCAGCAGCTGGGGACAGGGGAATGAGCAGTTCTTC
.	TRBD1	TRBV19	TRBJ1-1	CASRISTGIPTEAFF	TGTGCCAGTAGAATATCGACAGGGATCCCCACTGAAGCTTTCTTT
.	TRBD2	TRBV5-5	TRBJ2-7	CASSWVSGGHYEQYF	TGTGCCAGCAGCTGGGTCAGCGGGGGGCACTACGAGCAGTACTTC
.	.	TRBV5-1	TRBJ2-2	CASSLDGGMPAGELFF	TGCGCCAGCAGCTTGGATGGAGGGATGCCTGCGGGGGAGCTGTTTTTT
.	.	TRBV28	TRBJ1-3	CASLARGSGNTIYF	TGTGCCAGCTTGGCGCGGGGCTCTGGAAACACCATATATTTT
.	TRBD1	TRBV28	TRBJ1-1	CASNKLGGRGPEAFF	TGTGCCAGTAACAAACTAGGGGGCAGGGGCCCTGAAGCTTTCTTT
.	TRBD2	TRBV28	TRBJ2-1	CASSFWRGGNEQFF	TGTGCCAGCAGTTTTTGGCGGGGGGGAAATGAGCAGTTCTTC
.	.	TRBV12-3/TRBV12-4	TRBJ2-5	CASSTQEQETQYF	TGTGCCAGCAGCACACAGGAGCAAGAGACCCAGTACTTC
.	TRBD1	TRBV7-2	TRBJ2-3	CASIPDRGRGGTQYF	TGTGCCAGCATCCCGGACAGGGGGCGCGGAGGTACGCAGTATTTT
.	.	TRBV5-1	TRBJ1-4	CASSLEPLGKLFF	TGCGCCAGCAGCTTGGAGCCCCTCGGAAAACTGTTTTTT
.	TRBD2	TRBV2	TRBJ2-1	CASRLGSGGYNEQFF	TGTGCCAGCAGATTAGGTAGCGGGGGATACAATGAGCAGTTCTTC
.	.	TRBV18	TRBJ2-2	CASSPGAPNTGELFF	TGTGCCAGCTCACCGGGGGCCCCGAACACCGGGGAGCTGTTTTTT
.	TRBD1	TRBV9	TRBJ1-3	CASSVEGQGATGNTIYF	TGTGCCAGCAGCGTAGAGGGACAGGGGGCGACTGGAAACACCATATATTTT
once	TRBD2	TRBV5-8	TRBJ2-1	CASPGGAGELNEQFF	TGTGCCAGCCCGGGAGGAGCGGGAGAATTGAATGAGCAGTTCTTC